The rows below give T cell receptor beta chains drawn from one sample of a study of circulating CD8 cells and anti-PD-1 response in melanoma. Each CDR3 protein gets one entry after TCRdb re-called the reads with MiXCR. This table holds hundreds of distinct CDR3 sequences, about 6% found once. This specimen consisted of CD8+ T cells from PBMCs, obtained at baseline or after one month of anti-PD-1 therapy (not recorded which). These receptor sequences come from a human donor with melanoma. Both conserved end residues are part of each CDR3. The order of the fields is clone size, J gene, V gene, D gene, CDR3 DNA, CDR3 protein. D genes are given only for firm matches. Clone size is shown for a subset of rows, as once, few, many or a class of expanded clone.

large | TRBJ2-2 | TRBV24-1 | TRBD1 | TGTGCCACCAGTGGCCGGGACAGGGTTCACGCGAACACCGGGGAGCTGTTTTTT | CATSGRDRVHANTGELFF
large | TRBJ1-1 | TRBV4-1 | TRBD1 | TGCGCCAGCAGCCCCCGGGACAGGGGACCGGGGACTGAAGCTTTCTTT | CASSPRDRGPGTEAFF
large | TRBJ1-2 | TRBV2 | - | TGTGCCAGCGAGCCCGGTCTCTATGGCTACACCTTC | CASEPGLYGYTF
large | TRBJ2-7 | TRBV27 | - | TGTGCCAGCAGTCTATCCACAGGGGGAGGGGACTACGAGCAGTACTTC | CASSLSTGGGDYEQYF
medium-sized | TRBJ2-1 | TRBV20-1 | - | TGCAGTGCTGCCTGGGATCTGGCCAGATTTTTCAATGAGCAGTTCTTC | CSAAWDLARFFNEQFF
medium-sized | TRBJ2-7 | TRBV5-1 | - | TGCGCCAGCAGCTTGACTAGGGCCTACGAGCAGTACTTC | CASSLTRAYEQYF
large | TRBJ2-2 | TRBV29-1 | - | TGCAGCGTTGTCTGGGCGGTTAACACCGGGGAGCTGTTTTTT | CSVVWAVNTGELFF
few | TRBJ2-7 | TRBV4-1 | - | TGCGCCAGCAGCCAGATACTAACCACCGAGCAGTACTTC | CASSQILTTEQYF
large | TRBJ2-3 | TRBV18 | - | TGTGCCAGCTCATCACCTCCCGGGGATGCAGATACGCAGTATTTT | CASSSPPGDADTQYF
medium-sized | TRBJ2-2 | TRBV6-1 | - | TGTGCCCTTGAAAGGCTGGCAGTCGTCGCCGGGGAGCTGTTTTTT | CALERLAVVAGELFF
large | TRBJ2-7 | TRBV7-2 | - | TGTGCCAGCAGCTACGGGACGGGGAGCTCCTACGAGCAGTACTTC | CASSYGTGSSYEQYF
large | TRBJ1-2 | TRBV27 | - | TGTGCCAGCAGTTTAATACTCTCACAGGGAATCGATGGCTACACCTTC | CASSLILSQGIDGYTF
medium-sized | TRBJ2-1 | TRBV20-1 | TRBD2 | TGCAGTGCTATTAGCGGGGGCTCCTACAATGAGCAGTTCTTC | CSAISGGSYNEQFF
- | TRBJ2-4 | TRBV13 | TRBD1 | TGTGCCAGCAGCTTAGCGGGGACAGGGAAAAACATTCAGTACTTC | CASSLAGTGKNIQYF
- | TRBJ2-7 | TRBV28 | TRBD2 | TGTGCCAGCAGTTTCTACCTTACTAGCGGGAAGACCTACGAGCAGTACTTC | CASSFYLTSGKTYEQYF
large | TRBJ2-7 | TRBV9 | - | TGTGCCAGCAGCGTAGCGGGAGAGCTCTACGAGCAGTACTTC | CASSVAGELYEQYF
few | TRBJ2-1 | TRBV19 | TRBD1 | TGTGCCAGTAGTATACTAGGACAGGGGAAGTTCTTC | CASSILGQGKFF
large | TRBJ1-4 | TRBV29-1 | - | TGCAGCGTTGAAGATCGGTCTGACTATAATGAAAAACTGTTTTTT | CSVEDRSDYNEKLFF
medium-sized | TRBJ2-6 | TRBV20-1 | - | TGCAGTGCTAGAGACCCAGCCCGCTTGGGGGCCAACGTCCTGACTTTC | CSARDPARLGANVLTF
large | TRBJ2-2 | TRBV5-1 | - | TGCGCCAGCCCTGACACGAACACCGGGGAGCTGTTTTTT | CASPDTNTGELFF
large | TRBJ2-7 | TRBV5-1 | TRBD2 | TGCGCCAGCAGCCCCTTGGCGGGGGGCTCCTACGAGCAGTACTTC | CASSPLAGGSYEQYF
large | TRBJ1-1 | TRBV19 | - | TGTGCCAGTAGTATAAGTCAGGGCGGCACTGAAGCTTTCTTT | CASSISQGGTEAFF
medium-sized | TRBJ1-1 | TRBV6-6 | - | TGTGCCAGCAGTTACCGGATGGACACTGAAGCTTTCTTT | CASSYRMDTEAFF
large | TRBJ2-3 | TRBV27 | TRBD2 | TGTGCCACCCTGGGACTAGCGGTCCCAGATACGCAGTATTTT | CATLGLAVPDTQYF
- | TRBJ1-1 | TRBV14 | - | TGTGCCAGCAGCCAAGAACTAAGGGGGAACACTGAAGCTTTCTTT | CASSQELRGNTEAFF
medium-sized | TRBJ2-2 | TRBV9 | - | TGTGCCAGCAGCGTAGAGAAGGGGTCCGGGGAGCTGTTTTTT | CASSVEKGSGELFF
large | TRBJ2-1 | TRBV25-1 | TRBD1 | TGTGCCAGCAGTGAATATGGGACAGCCTACGGTGAGCAGTTCTTC | CASSEYGTAYGEQFF
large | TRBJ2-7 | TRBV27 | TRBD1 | TGTGCCAGCAGTTTGGGACAGGGCCCCCGCTACGAGCAGTACTTC | CASSLGQGPRYEQYF
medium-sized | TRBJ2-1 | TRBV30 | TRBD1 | TGTGCCTGGAGTCCGACGACAGGGGAGCAGTTCTTC | CAWSPTTGEQFF
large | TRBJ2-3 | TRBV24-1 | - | TGTGCCACCAGTGATGAGGGTTGGGGCGGGAATACGCAGTATTTT | CATSDEGWGGNTQYF
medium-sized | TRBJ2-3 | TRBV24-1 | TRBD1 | TGTGCCACCAGTGATCCGGGACAGAGCCGGGATACGCAGTATTTT | CATSDPGQSRDTQYF
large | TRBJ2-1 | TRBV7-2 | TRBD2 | TGTGCCAGCAGCTTAGAGGTAGCGGGCACCTACAATGAGCAGTTCTTC | CASSLEVAGTYNEQFF
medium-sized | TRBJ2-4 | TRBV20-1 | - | TGCAGTGCTACCTCCGACCCAAGGGGAAACATTCAGTACTTC | CSATSDPRGNIQYF
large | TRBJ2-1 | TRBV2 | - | TGTGCCAGCAGTCTCATCTACAATGAGCAGTTCTTC | CASSLIYNEQFF
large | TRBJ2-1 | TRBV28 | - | TGTGCCAGCAGTTTCCGGGAGCAGTTCTTC | CASSFREQFF
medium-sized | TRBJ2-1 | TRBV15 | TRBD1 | TGTGCCACCAGAGGGACAGGGGGCTACAATGAGCAGTTCTTC | CATRGTGGYNEQFF
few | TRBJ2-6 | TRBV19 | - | TGTGCCAGTAGTATAGGCCTCTTGACGGGGGAGACCTCCTCTGGGGCCAACGTCCTGACTTTC | CASSIGLLTGETSSGANVLTF
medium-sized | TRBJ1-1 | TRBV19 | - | TGTGCCAGTAGTTTGGAAGGGAACACTGAAGCTTTCTTT | CASSLEGNTEAFF
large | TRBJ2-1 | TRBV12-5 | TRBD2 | TGTGCTAGTGGTTTGGTAACGGGAACTAGCGGACCCAATGAGCAGTTCTTC | CASGLVTGTSGPNEQFF
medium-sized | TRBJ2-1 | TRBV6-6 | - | TGTGCCAGCAGTCCTCCCGCGGTGAGCTCCTACAATGAGCAGTTCTTC | CASSPPAVSSYNEQFF
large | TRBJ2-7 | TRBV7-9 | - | TGTGCCAGCAGCTTCAAAAGTCACGAGCAGTACTTC | CASSFKSHEQYF
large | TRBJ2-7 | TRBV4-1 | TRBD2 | TGCGCCAGCAGCCCCATCCCCGGGGGGGGCTACGAGCAGTACTTC | CASSPIPGGGYEQYF
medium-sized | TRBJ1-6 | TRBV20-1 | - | TGCAGTGCCCTGGGACCCCCTACGGATTCACCCCTCCACTTT | CSALGPPTDSPLHF
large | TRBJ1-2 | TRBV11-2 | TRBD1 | TGTGCCAGCAGCTCCGAGGGGGCGGGGAAACACTTC | CASSSEGAGKHF
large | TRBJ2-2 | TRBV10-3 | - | TGTGCCATCAGTGATGGAGTGGCCGGGGAGCTGTTTTTT | CAISDGVAGELFF
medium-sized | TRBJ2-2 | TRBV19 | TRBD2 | TGTGCCAGTAGTATAACTAGCGTCTCGGCCGGGGAGCTGTTTTTT | CASSITSVSAGELFF
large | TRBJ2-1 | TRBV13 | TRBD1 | TGTGCCAGCAGCCCGGACAGGGCAGTCTACAATGAGCAGTTCTTC | CASSPDRAVYNEQFF
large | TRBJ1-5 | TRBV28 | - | TGTGCCAGCAGTTTAGAGGCAGGGGGCAATCAGCCCCAGCATTTT | CASSLEAGGNQPQHF
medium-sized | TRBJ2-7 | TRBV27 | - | TGTGCCAGCAGTTCCCTCCTCATGACGGGGAGCTCCTACGAGCAGTACTTC | CASSSLLMTGSSYEQYF
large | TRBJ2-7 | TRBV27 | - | TGTGCCAGCAGTAACCAGGGCCAGCGGGTGACCTACGAGCAGTACTTC | CASSNQGQRVTYEQYF
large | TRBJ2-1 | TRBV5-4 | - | TGTGCCAGCAGCTTCCCAAGCTCCTACAATGAGCAGTTCTTC | CASSFPSSYNEQFF
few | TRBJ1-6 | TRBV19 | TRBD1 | TGTGCCAGTAGTACCCCGACAGGGGGTGAAGGGGACTCCTATAATTCACCCCTCCACTTT | CASSTPTGGEGDSYNSPLHF
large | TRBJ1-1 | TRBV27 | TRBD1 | TGTGCCAGCAGTCCAACAGGGGCTGAAGCTTTCTTT | CASSPTGAEAFF
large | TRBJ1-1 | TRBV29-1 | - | TGCAGCGTTGAGGGGGGCCCCTTAAAGACTGAAGCTTTCTTT | CSVEGGPLKTEAFF
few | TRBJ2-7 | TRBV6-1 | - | TGTGCCAGCAGTGAAGGGGGACAAATCTACGAGCAGTACTTC | CASSEGGQIYEQYF
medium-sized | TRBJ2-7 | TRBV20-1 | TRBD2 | TGCAGTGCTGAACCAGGACTAGCCTTAAACTACGAGCAGTACTTC | CSAEPGLALNYEQYF
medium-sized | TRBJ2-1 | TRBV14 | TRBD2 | TGTGCCAGCAGCCACCCTTTGACTAGCGGTGAGCAGTTCTTC | CASSHPLTSGEQFF